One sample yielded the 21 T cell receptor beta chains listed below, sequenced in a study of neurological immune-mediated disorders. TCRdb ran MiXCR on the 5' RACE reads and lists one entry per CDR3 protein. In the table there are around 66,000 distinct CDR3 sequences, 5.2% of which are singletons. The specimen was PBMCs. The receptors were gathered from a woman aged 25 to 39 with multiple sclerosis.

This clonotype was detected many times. CDR3 protein: CASSPGDRAYEQYF. The CDR3 DNA is TGTGCCAGCAGCCCAGGGGACAGGGCCTACGAGCAGTACTTC. V and J are TRBV7-9 and TRBJ2-7; 9 nucleotides agree with TRBD1. The germline V gene has CDR1 SEHNR and CDR2 FQNEAQ (reference sequence). The CDR3 is 14 amino acids. V trimming: 5 bases; J trimming: 2 bases; junction bases outside the gene matches: 4.

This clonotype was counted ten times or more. CDR3 coding DNA: TGTGCCAGCAGCTTGTTACGGGGAGGGAACACTGAAGCTTTCTTT. Protein sequence: CASSLLRGGNTEAFF. The V and J genes are TRBV5-6 and TRBJ1-1; D not resolved. Germline V gene data show CDR1 as SGHDT and CDR2 as YYEEEE. The CDR3 has 15 amino acids. Trimming stripped 1 base from V and 1 base from J, with 11 bases between.

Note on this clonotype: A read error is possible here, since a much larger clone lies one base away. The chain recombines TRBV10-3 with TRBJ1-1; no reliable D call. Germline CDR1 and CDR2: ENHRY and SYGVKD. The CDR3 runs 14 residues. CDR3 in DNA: TGTGCCATCATGGACCCTGGTCGGAACACTGAAGATTTCTTT. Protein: CAIMDPGRNTEDFF.

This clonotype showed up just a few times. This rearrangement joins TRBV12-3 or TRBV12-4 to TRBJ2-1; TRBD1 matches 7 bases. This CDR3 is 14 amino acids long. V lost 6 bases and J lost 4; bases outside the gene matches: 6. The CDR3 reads CASRLQGVYNEQFF. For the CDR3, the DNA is TGTGCCAGCAGGCTCCAGGGGGTGTACAATGAGCAGTTCTTC.

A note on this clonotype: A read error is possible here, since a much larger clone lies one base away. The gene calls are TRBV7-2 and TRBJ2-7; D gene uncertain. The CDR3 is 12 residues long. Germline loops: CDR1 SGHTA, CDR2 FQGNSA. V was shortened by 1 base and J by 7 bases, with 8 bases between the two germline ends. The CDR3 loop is CASSLVNQEQYF. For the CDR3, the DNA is TGTGCCAGCAGCTTAGTTAACCAAGAGCAGTACTTC.

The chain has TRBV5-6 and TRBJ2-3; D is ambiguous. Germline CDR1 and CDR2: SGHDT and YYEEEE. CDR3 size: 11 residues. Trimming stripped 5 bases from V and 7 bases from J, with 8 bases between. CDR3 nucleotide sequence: TGTGCCAGCAGATTGACGAATACGCAGTATTTT. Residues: CASRLTNTQYF.

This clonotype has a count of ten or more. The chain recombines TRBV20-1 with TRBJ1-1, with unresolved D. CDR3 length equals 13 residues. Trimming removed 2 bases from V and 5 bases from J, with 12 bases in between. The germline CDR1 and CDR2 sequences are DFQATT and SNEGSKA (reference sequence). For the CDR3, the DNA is TGCAGTGCTAGACACCCCAGGAAGACTGAAGCTTTCTTT. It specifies CSARHPRKTEAFF.

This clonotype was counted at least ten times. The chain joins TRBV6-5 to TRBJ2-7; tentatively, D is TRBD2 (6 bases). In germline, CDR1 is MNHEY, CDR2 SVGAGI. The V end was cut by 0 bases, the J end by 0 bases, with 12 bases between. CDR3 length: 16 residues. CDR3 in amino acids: CASSYSPGGDSYEQYF. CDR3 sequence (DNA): TGTGCCAGCAGTTACTCACCTGGCGGGGACTCCTACGAGCAGTACTTC.

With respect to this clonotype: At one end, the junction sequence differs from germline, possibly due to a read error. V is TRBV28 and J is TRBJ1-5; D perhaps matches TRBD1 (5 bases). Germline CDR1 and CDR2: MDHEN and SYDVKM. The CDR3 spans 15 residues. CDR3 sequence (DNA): TGTGCCAGCACCCTGACAGTTCATAGCAATCAGCCCCAGAATTTT. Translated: CASTLTVHSNQPQNF. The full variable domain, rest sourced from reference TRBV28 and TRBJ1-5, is DVKVTQSSRYLVKRTGEKVFLECVQDMDHENMFWYRQDPGLGLRLIYFSYDVKMKEKGDIPEGYSVSREKKERFSLILESASTNQTSMYLCASTLTVHSNQPQNFGDGTRLSIL.

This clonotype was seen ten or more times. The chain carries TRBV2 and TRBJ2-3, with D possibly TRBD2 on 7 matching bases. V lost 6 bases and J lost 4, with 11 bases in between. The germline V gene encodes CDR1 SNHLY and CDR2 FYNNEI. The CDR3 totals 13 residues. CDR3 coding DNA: TGTGCCAGCAGGAGAGGGGGGGCAGATACGCAGTATTTT. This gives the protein CASRRGGADTQYF.

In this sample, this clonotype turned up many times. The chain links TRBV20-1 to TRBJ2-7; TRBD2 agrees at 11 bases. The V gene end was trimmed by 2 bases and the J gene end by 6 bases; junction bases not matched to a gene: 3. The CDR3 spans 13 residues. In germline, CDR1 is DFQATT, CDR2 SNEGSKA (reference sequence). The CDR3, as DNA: TGCAGTGCTAGACCTCTAGCGGGGGGCGAGCAGTACTTC. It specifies CSARPLAGGEQYF.

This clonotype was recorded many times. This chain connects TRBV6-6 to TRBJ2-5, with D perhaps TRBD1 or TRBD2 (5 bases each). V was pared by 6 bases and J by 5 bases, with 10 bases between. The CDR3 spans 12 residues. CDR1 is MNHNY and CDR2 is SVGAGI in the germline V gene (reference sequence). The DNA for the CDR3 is TGTGCCAGCAGGGGACCCCAGGAGACCCAGTACTTC. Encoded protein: CASRGPQETQYF.

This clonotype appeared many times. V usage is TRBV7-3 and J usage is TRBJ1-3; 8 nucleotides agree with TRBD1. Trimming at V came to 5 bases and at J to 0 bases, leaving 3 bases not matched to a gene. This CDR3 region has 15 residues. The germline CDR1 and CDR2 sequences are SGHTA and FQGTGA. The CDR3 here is CASSIGTGSGNTIYF. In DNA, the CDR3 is TGTGCCAGCAGCATCGGGACAGGCTCTGGAAACACCATATATTTT.

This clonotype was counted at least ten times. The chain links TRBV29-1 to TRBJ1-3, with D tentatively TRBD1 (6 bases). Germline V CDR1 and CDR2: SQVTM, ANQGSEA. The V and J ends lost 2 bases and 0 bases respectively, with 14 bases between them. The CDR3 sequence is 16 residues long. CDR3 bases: TGCAGCGTTGAACCAATCGGAGGGGGCTCTGGAAACACCATATATTTT. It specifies CSVEPIGGGSGNTIYF.

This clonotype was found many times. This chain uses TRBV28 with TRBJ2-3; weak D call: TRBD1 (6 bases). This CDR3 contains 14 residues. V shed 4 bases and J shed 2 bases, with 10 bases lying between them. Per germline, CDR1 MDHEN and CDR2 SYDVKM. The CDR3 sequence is CASSSGTHTDTQYF. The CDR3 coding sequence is TGTGCCAGCAGTTCCGGGACACACACAGATACGCAGTATTTT.

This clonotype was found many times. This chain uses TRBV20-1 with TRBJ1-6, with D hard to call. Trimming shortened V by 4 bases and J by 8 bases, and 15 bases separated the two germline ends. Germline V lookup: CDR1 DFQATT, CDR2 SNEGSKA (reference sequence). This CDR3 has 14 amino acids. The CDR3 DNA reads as TGCAGTGCTATGGACGGGAGTCGTGATTCACCCCTCCACTTT. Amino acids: CSAMDGSRDSPLHF.

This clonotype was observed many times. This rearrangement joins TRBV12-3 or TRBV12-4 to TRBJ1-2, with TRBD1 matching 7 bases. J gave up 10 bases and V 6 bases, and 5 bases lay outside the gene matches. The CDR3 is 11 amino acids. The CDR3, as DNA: TGTGCCAGCAGCCTCGGGACAGCCTACACCTTC. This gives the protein CASSLGTAYTF.

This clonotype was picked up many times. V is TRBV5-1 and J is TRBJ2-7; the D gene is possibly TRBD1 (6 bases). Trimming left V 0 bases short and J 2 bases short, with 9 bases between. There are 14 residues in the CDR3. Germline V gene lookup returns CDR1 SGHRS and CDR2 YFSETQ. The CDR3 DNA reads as TGCGCCAGCAGCTTGGACGGACAGCCCTACGAGCAGTACTTC. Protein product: CASSLDGQPYEQYF.

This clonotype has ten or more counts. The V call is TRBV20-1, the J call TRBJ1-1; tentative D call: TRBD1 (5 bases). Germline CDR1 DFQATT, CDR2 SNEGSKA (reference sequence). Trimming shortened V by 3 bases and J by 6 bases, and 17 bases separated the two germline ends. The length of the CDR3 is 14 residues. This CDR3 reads CSASRVRDSPEAFF. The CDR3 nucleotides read TGCAGTGCTAGTCGAGTCAGGGATAGCCCTGAAGCTTTCTTT.

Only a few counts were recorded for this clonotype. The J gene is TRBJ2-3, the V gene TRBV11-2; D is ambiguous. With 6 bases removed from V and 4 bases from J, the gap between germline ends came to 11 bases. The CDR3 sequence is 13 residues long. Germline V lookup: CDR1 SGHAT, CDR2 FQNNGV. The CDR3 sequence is CASREIAADTQYF. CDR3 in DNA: TGTGCCAGCAGGGAGATAGCCGCAGATACGCAGTATTTT.

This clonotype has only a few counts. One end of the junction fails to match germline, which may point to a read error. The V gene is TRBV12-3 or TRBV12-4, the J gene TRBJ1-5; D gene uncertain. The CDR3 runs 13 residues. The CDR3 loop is CASRAEGVQPQNF. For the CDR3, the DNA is TGTGCCAGCAGGGCGGAAGGTGTTCAGCCCCAGAATTTT.